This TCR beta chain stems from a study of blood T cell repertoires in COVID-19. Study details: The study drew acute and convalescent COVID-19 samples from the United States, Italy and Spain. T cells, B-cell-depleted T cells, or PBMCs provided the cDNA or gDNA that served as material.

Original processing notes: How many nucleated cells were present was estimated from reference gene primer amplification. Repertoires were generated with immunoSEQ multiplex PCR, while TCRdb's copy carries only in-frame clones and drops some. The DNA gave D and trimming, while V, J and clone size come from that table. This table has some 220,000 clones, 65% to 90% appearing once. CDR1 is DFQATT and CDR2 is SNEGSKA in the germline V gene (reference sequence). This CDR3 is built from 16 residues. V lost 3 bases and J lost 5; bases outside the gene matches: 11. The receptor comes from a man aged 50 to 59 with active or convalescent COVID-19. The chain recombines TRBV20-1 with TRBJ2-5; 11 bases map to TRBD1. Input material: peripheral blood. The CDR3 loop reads CSASAAGQGVRETQYF. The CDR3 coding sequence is TGCAGTGCTAGTGCGGCGGGACAGGGGGTCCGGGAGACCCAGTACTTC.